A selection of T cell receptor beta chains follows, all from one sample in a study of preoperative IRX-2 immunotherapy in early breast cancer. Libraries were prepared by immunoSEQ multiplex PCR; TCRdb keeps only in-frame clonotypes and omits some of them. The sample yields about 19,000 clones, roughly 80% seen once. Sequencing was performed on lymph node tissue, taken after IRX-2 immunotherapy. All receptors derive from a human donor with breast cancer. Both conserved end residues are part of each CDR3. The order of the fields is clone size, V gene, J gene, D gene, CDR3 protein, CDR3 DNA. The D gene is left open where the match is weak. Size is stated for part of the rows, as once, few or many counts, or as a class when the clone is expanded.

clone_size: once; v_call: TRBV5-1; j_call: TRBJ2-1; d_call: NA; cdr3_aa: CASSLGRVGDNEQFF; cdr3_nt: TGCGCCAGCAGCTTGGGCAGGGTCGGGGACAATGAGCAGTTCTTC
clone_size: NA; v_call: TRBV12-5; j_call: TRBJ2-1; d_call: TRBD1; cdr3_aa: CASGTGPRSYNEQFF; cdr3_nt: TGTGCTAGTGGGACAGGGCCCAGATCCTACAATGAGCAGTTCTTC
clone_size: NA; v_call: TRBV5-1; j_call: TRBJ2-1; d_call: NA; cdr3_aa: CASSPSGRTYNEQFF; cdr3_nt: TGCGCCAGCAGCCCCAGTGGTAGGACCTACAATGAGCAGTTCTTC
clone_size: NA; v_call: TRBV11-3; j_call: TRBJ2-3; d_call: TRBD2; cdr3_aa: CASSSTSGGSGTQYF; cdr3_nt: TGTGCCAGCAGTTCGACTAGCGGGGGGTCGGGTACGCAGTATTTT
clone_size: NA; v_call: TRBV18; j_call: TRBJ2-1; d_call: TRBD1; cdr3_aa: CASSPPGQGAFSYNEQFF; cdr3_nt: TGTGCCAGCTCACCACCTGGACAGGGGGCTTTCTCCTACAATGAGCAGTTCTTC
clone_size: NA; v_call: TRBV19; j_call: TRBJ1-1; d_call: NA; cdr3_aa: CASSIDLSRAYTEAFF; cdr3_nt: TGTGCCAGTAGTATAGATCTTAGCCGGGCTTACACTGAAGCTTTCTTT
clone_size: NA; v_call: TRBV5-1; j_call: TRBJ2-3; d_call: NA; cdr3_aa: CASRRQTSTDTQYF; cdr3_nt: TGCGCCAGCAGGAGACAGACTAGCACAGATACGCAGTATTTT
clone_size: NA; v_call: TRBV4-1; j_call: TRBJ1-2; d_call: TRBD1; cdr3_aa: CASSHPKGDRRGYGYTF; cdr3_nt: TGCGCCAGCAGCCATCCCAAGGGGGACAGGAGGGGCTATGGCTACACCTTC
clone_size: NA; v_call: TRBV5-1; j_call: TRBJ1-3; d_call: NA; cdr3_aa: CASSLQGAGNTIYF; cdr3_nt: TGCGCCAGCAGCTTACAGGGAGCTGGAAACACCATATATTTT
clone_size: once; v_call: TRBV30; j_call: TRBJ2-5; d_call: TRBD2; cdr3_aa: CAWSVRPPGGTQYF; cdr3_nt: TGTGCCTGGAGTGTACGACCGCCGGGGGGGACCCAGTACTTC
clone_size: few; v_call: TRBV18; j_call: TRBJ2-7; d_call: TRBD1; cdr3_aa: CASSRGQGAEQYF; cdr3_nt: TGTGCCAGCTCTCGGGGACAGGGTGCCGAGCAGTACTTC
clone_size: NA; v_call: TRBV11-3; j_call: TRBJ2-7; d_call: TRBD2; cdr3_aa: CASSLTSGGTYEQYF; cdr3_nt: TGTGCCAGCAGCTTAACTAGCGGGGGGACTTACGAGCAGTACTTC
clone_size: once; v_call: TRBV19; j_call: TRBJ2-2; d_call: TRBD1; cdr3_aa: CASLRQGATGELFF; cdr3_nt: TGTGCCAGTCTTCGACAGGGGGCGACCGGGGAGCTGTTTTTT
clone_size: NA; v_call: TRBV6-8; j_call: TRBJ1-1; d_call: NA; cdr3_aa: CASSYPGSLNTEAFF; cdr3_nt: TGTGCCAGCAGTTACCCAGGCAGTTTAAACACTGAAGCTTTCTTT
clone_size: NA; v_call: TRBV6-8; j_call: TRBJ2-5; d_call: NA; cdr3_aa: CASATYQETQYF; cdr3_nt: TGTGCCAGCGCGACTTATCAAGAGACCCAGTACTTC
clone_size: NA; v_call: TRBV6-8; j_call: TRBJ1-1; d_call: TRBD1; cdr3_aa: CASSPPPDRARSNTEAFF; cdr3_nt: TGTGCCAGCAGTCCCCCCCCGGACAGGGCGAGATCGAACACTGAAGCTTTCTTT
clone_size: NA; v_call: TRBV18; j_call: TRBJ1-2; d_call: TRBD1; cdr3_aa: CASSARGAHGYTF; cdr3_nt: TGTGCCAGCTCAGCCAGGGGGGCACATGGCTACACCTTC
clone_size: NA; v_call: TRBV18; j_call: TRBJ2-3; d_call: TRBD2; cdr3_aa: CASSPEGGRGDTQYF; cdr3_nt: TGTGCCAGCTCACCAGAGGGCGGGAGAGGGGATACGCAGTATTTT
clone_size: NA; v_call: TRBV19; j_call: TRBJ2-5; d_call: TRBD2; cdr3_aa: CASSILAGGVETQYF; cdr3_nt: TGTGCCAGTAGTATCCTAGCGGGAGGGGTGGAGACCCAGTACTTC
clone_size: NA; v_call: TRBV11-3; j_call: TRBJ2-7; d_call: NA; cdr3_aa: CASSFDRTTAEQYF; cdr3_nt: TGTGCCAGCAGCTTTGACAGGACCACTGCCGAGCAGTACTTC
clone_size: NA; v_call: TRBV19; j_call: TRBJ1-2; d_call: NA; cdr3_aa: CASSIDRGSPYGYTF; cdr3_nt: TGTGCCAGTAGTATAGATCGAGGGAGCCCCTATGGCTACACCTTC
clone_size: NA; v_call: TRBV30; j_call: TRBJ1-5; d_call: NA; cdr3_aa: CAWSLGGNQPQHF; cdr3_nt: TGTGCCTGGAGCTTGGGGGGAAATCAGCCCCAGCATTTT